The present T cell receptor beta chain was sequenced within a study of molecular identifiers for immune sequencing clone quantification. Study summary: Four of five RNA aliquots from around 20,000 or 100,000 naive CD8 T cells were sequenced.

TCRdb ran MiXCR on the PCR reads and lists one entry per CDR3 protein. The profile shows hundreds of thousands of distinct CDR3 sequences, less than 20% of them singletons. This clonotype has at least ten counts. The antigen is unknown. Study findings and constraints: Naive cells had under 1% of molecules in clones above 20 RNA copies, effectors over 97%. Spiked Jurkat TCR RNA equivalent to one cell was reportedly detectable in about a million naive cells.

The CDR3 totals 13 residues. V lost 4 bases and J lost 3; bases outside the gene matches: 1. Germline V gene data show CDR1 as LNHDA and CDR2 as SQIVND (reference sequence). The sample consisted of naive CD8+ T cells from blood, with Jurkat cell RNA spiked in. Subset of the sample: FACS-sorted CD8+CD4-CCR7+CD45RA+ naive T cells. V is TRBV19 and J is TRBJ2-3, with 7 bases matching TRBD1. This sequence originates from a human donor in good health. Some libraries in this study had Jurkat cell RNA spiked in. The CDR3 here is CASSKQGTDTQYF. Here the CDR3 DNA reads TGTGCCAGTAGTAAACAGGGGACAGATACGCAGTATTTT.